Given below is one TCR beta chain in context. This entry comes from a study of blood T cell repertoires in COVID-19. Study information: Collection of acute and convalescent COVID-19 samples took place in the United States, Italy and Spain.

Trimming removed 1 base from V and 8 bases from J, with 15 bases in between. The length of the CDR3 is 15 residues. CDR1 SNHLY and CDR2 FYNNEI come from the germline V gene. Sequencing was performed with immunoSEQ multiplex PCR; in TCRdb, only in-frame clones are kept and a portion is missing. This table holds fewer than 250,000 clones, approximately 86% found once. The sequenced sample consisted of peripheral blood. The source of this sequence is a man in his 60s with acute or convalescent COVID-19. This sequence joins TRBV2 and TRBJ1-5; a possible D gene is TRBD1 (6 bases). The CDR3 spells CASSEGRGGEEPQHF. The CDR3 DNA follows: TGTGCCAGCAGTGAAGGGAGGGGGGGGGAGGAGCCCCAGCATTTT.